This TCR beta chain originates from a study of OX40 agonist ivuxolimab in advanced cancers. For the study in its entirety: Ivuxolimab was a fully human IgG2 agonistic monoclonal antibody targeting the costimulatory receptor OX40 (CD134). The paper describes the monotherapy dose-escalation part (N = 52 patients) of the phase I trial of ivuxolimab. Among the 50 to 55 dose-escalation patients, around 20 had hepatocellular carcinoma, some 15 melanoma, 9 renal cell carcinoma and 9 head and neck cancer. Three dose-escalation patients achieved partial responses, one with hepatocellular carcinoma and two with cutaneous melanoma. Patients were allowed to have had prior anti-PD-1, anti-PD-L1 or anti-CTLA-4 therapy, and 40% of the dose-escalation patients had previously received checkpoint inhibitors. Intravenous ivuxolimab was administered to patients every 2 weeks at six dose levels: 0.01, 0.1, 0.3, 1.5, 3 and 10 mg/kg. Peripheral TCRbeta sequencing aimed to test whether ivuxolimab altered TCR sequence diversity and caused clonal T-cell expansion. The dose-escalation cohort was almost 85% male with a mean age of approximately 60 years, ranging from about 23 to 85. Here is what the overall study found, with its caveats: Clonal expansion of both CD4+ and CD8+ blood T cells was observed from baseline to week 6 at doses 0.1 to 3.0 mg/kg. In the 0.1-3.0 mg/kg groups, partial responders were among the patients with the lowest normalized peripheral clonal expansion, particularly in CD8+ T cells. The antigen specificity of the peripheral T cells that underwent clonal expansion was not determined. On average, CD8+ T cells showed more expanded clones than CD4+ T cells after ivuxolimab. Low levels of normalized T-cell clonal expansion were also seen in some patients who did not respond.

The trial excluded patients who had a history of autoimmune disease or who were on systemic immunosuppression. Peripheral blood for TCR sequencing was collected from all dose cohorts at baseline, on cycle 4 day 1, and on cycle 7 day 1. Samples were obtained from an open-label, multicenter, first-in-human phase I dose-escalation trial of ivuxolimab. Adults with locally advanced or metastatic melanoma, renal cell, hepatocellular, or head and neck squamous cell carcinoma were enrolled in the trial. Before TCR sequencing, CD4+ T cells and CD8+ T cells were sorted from peripheral blood as separate populations. Concerning this clone: Its antigen remains undetermined. No per-base quality is available; no much larger clone lies one base away.

Taken from the germline V gene (reference sequence), the CDR1 and CDR2 loops are SEHNR and FQNEAQ. The CDR3, from cysteine to phenylalanine, totals 12 residues. The only DNA kept is the CDR3, 36 bases in frame from the first base. V and J lose 1 base and 8 bases, and a span of 8 bases separates them. To sequence the TCRbeta CDR3 region, genomic DNA was isolated from the sorted cells. The immunoSEQ Assay was used for sequencing of TCRbeta CDR3 regions. Sourced from immuneACCESS, this table was stored by TCRdb with only in-frame sequences that have V and J called. A share of the clones is absent; for the studies checked, an unresolved V gene accounts for under half, and the remainder has no known explanation. The sample profile shows fewer than 85,000 clones; roughly 90% of them were found once. Together, the top ten hold 0.55% to 0.7% of the sample.

The chain links TRBV7-9 with TRBJ1-2; the D gene identity is not certain. The sequence derives from an adult with an advanced solid tumor such as melanoma, head and neck, liver or kidney cancer. The material was CD4+ or CD8+ T cells sorted from blood, obtained in a trial of the OX40 agonist ivuxolimab. The nucleotides are TGTGCCAGCAGCTTAGGTGAGAGCGGCTACACCTTC. Its coded protein is CASSLGESGYTF.